This T cell receptor beta chain was documented in a study of cytomegalovirus exposure and HLA in healthy donors. Points from the study as a whole: Links to common viral pathogens appeared, in a later analysis, for several of the most significant clusters. Later, TCR association rates were found to vary by HLA locus, highest for DRB1 and lowest for HLA-C. Using the classifier, cytomegalovirus status was reportedly diagnosed with high specificity and sensitivity.

Comment on this clone: The antigen remains undetermined. Relative to the germline gene, one junction end is altered; a read error may explain this.

Use of 60 Vbeta and 13 Jbeta primers characterized the PCR. Measured with immunoSEQ multiplex PCR; TCRdb has only the in-frame clones, and not every one. Reported are around 120,000 clones; the ten largest clones contain about 3.5%. Germline loops: CDR1 SGHRS, CDR2 YFSETQ. The CDR3 spans 15 residues. The genes are TRBV5-1 and TRBJ2-7; the match to TRBD2 covers 7 bases. This receptor was identified in a man between 18 and 35 years old in good health and CMV-seronegative. Sequencing was done on a sample of PBMCs. The CDR3 DNA is TGCGCCAGCAGCTTGATTGGCGGGAGCTCCTACGAGCAGTGCTTC. It encodes CASSLIGGSSYEQCF. Filled out from reference TRBV5-1 and TRBJ2-7, the complete variable domain reads KAGVTQTPRYLIKTRGQQVTLSCSPISGHRSVSWYQQTPGQGLQFLFEYFSETQRNKGNFPGRFSGRQFSNSRSEMNVSTLELGDSALYLCASSLIGGSSYEQCFGPGTRLTVT.